This TCR beta chain derives from a study of blood T cells in healthy people across ages. A sample-barcoded 5' primer and a J-beta primer mix were used in a second PCR of roughly 6 to 11 cycles. TCRdb fed the 5' RACE reads into MiXCR, producing one record per CDR3 protein. The sample carries over 1,500,000 distinct CDR3 sequences, around 48% recorded once. Per the germline V gene, CDR1 is SGHDT and CDR2 is YYEEEE. V gave up 4 bases and J gave up 9 bases; unmatched junction bases: 13. The CDR3 consists of 15 residues. Remarks on this clonotype: Its antigen is undetermined.

Findings and caveats of the study: Getting older went along with TCR beta diversity per million T cells dropping roughly linearly.

Russia was home to the donors, healthy Caucasian individuals aged about 6 to 90. The sequence derives from a woman in her forties in good health. The J gene is TRBJ2-1, the V gene TRBV5-6; 7 bases agree with TRBD1. The specimen sequenced was blood. In nucleotides, the CDR3 is TGTGCCAGCAGCGATAGACAGGGAGTGGGCGGTGAGCAGTTCTTC. Encoded protein: CASSDRQGVGGEQFF.